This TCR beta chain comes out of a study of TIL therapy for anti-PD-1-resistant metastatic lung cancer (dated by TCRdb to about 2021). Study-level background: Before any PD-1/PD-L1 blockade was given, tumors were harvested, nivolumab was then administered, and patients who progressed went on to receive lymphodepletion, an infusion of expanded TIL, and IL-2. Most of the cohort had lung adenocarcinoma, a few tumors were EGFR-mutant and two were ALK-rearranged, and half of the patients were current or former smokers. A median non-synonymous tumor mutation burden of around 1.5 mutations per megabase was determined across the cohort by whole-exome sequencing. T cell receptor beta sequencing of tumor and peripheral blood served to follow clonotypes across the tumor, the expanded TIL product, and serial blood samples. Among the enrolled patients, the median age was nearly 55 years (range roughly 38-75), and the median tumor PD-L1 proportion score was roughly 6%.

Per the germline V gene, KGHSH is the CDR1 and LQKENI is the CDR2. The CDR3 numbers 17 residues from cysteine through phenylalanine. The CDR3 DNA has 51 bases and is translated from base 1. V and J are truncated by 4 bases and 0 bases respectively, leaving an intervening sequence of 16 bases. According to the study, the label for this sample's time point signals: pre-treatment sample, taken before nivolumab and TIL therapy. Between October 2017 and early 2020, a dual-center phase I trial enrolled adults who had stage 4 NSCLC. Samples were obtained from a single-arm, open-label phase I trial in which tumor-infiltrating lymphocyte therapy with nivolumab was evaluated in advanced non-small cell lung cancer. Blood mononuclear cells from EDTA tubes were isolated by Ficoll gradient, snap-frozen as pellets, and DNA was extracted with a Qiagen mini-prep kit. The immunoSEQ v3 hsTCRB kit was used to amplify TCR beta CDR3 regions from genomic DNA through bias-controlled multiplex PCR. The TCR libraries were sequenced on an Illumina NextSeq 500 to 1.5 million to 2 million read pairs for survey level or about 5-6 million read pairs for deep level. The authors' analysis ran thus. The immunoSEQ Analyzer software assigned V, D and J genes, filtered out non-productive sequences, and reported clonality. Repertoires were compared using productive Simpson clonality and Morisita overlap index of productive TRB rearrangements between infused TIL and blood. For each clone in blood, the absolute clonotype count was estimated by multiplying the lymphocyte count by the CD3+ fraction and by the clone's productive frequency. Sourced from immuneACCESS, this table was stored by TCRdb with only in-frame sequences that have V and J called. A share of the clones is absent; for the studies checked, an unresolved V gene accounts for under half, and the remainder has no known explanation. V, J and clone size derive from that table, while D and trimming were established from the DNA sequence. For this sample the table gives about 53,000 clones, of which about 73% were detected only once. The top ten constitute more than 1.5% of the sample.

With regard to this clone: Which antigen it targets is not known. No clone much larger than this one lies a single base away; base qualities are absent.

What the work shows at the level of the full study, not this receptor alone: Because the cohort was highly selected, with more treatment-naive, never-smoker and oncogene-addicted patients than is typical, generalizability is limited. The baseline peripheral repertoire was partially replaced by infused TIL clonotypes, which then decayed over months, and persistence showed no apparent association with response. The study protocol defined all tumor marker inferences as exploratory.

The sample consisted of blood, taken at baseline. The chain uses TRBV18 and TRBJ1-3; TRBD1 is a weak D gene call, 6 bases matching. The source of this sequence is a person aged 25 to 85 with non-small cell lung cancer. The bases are TGTGCCAGCTCACTCGATCTACGGGACACCTCTGGAAACACCATATATTTT. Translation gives CASSLDLRDTSGNTIYF.